These 4 T cell receptor beta chains originate from one sample sequenced in a study of shared clonotypes between healthy human individuals. Generated by immunoSEQ multiplex PCR, the TCRdb table keeps only in-frame clones and is missing some. Counted here are 2,500,000 or so clones, approximately 94% occurring once; the ten biggest clones make up 0.35% to 0.45%. Sequencing was carried out using naive CD4+ T cells from PBMCs. Stated subset: CD45RA+ positively selected. All receptors come from a man between 18 and 35 years old in good health. Some clones in this sample may be carry-over from other donors' samples.

This chain joins TRBV4-2 and TRBJ2-2; D is perhaps TRBD2 (6 bases). Trimming shortened V by 2 bases and J by 1 base, and 11 bases separated the two germline ends. CDR3 length: 16 residues. Germline CDR1 reads LGHNA; CDR2 reads YNFKEQ. The CDR3 loop is CASSQNGRGNTGELFF. CDR3 nucleotide sequence: TGTGCCAGCAGCCAAAATGGGCGGGGGAACACCGGGGAGCTGTTTTTT.

In regard to this clone: This same CDR3 is encoded by further DNA sequences in the sample. The chain combines TRBV28 with TRBJ1-5, with D hard to call. Looked up from germline, CDR1 is MDHEN and CDR2 is SYDVKM. The CDR3 is made up of 13 amino acids. The germline V and J ends were trimmed by 5 bases and 6 bases, with 11 bases remaining between them. CDR3 in amino acids: CASSPPGGQPQHF. The DNA for the CDR3 is TGTGCCAGCAGTCCCCCGGGCGGTCAGCCCCAGCATTTT.

The V and J genes are TRBV7-3 and TRBJ1-2; maybe TRBD1 (5 bases). Germline V CDR1 and CDR2: SGHTA, FQGTGA. The V and J ends lost 1 base and 6 bases respectively, with 9 bases between them. This CDR3 has 13 amino acids. The CDR3 nucleotides read TGTGCCAGCAGCTTAAATTTGGGGGATGGCTACACCTTC. Protein sequence: CASSLNLGDGYTF.

V and J are TRBV5-1 and TRBJ2-2; 15 bases are shared with TRBD2. The V gene end was trimmed by 2 bases and the J gene end by 4 bases; junction bases not matched to a gene: 12. The CDR3 has 20 amino acids. Germline values: CDR1 SGHRS, CDR2 YFSETQ. The CDR3: CASSLTPGLAGGTGTGELFF. CDR3 DNA: TGCGCCAGCAGCTTAACCCCGGGACTAGCGGGAGGTACGGGCACCGGGGAGCTGTTTTTT.